These T cell receptor beta chains were read from a single sample in a study of early T cells in non-severe SARS-CoV-2 infection. TCRdb ran MiXCR on the 5' RACE reads and lists one entry per CDR3 protein. The table lists about 64,000 distinct CDR3 sequences, over 4.5% of them singletons. What was sequenced was whole blood. The receptors were gathered from an adult who was a healthcare worker with PCR-confirmed SARS-CoV-2 infection or an uninfected control (not recorded which). Both conserved end residues are part of each CDR3. The D gene is left open where the match is weak. The size field is filled for only some rows; it gives once, few, many or a size class.

>TRBV12-5|TRBJ1-1|TRBD1|many
TGTGCTAGTGGTTTCCCACTTTCAGGGGGGATCACTGAAGCTTTCTTT
CASGFPLSGGITEAFF
>TRBV6-2/TRBV6-3|TRBJ2-2|TRBD2|.
TGTGCCAGCAGTCCGGGACTAGCGGGAGTAGAAGCGAACACCGGGGAGCTGTTTTTT
CASSPGLAGVEANTGELFF
>TRBV30|TRBJ1-2|.|many
TGTGCCTGGAGTGTTCGGAGTAACTATGGCTACACCTTC
CAWSVRSNYGYTF
>TRBV7-2|TRBJ2-5|.|many
TGTGCCAGCAGCTTACAAGGAGGGACGGGGAAGGAGACCCAGTACTTC
CASSLQGGTGKETQYF
>TRBV7-9|TRBJ2-3|TRBD2|many
TGTGCCAGCAGCTCAGAGGGACTAGCAAGGGCAGATACGCAGTATTTT
CASSSEGLARADTQYF
>TRBV7-2|TRBJ1-5|.|many
TGTGCCAGCAGCTTAGGCCAAAGCAATCAGCCCCAGCATTTT
CASSLGQSNQPQHF
>TRBV20-1|TRBJ1-2|TRBD1|many
TGCAGTGCCGATGACAGGGGCGGCGGCTACACCTTC
CSADDRGGGYTF
>TRBV7-9|TRBJ2-1|.|few
TGTGCCAGCAGCCAAAACCCCGATGAGCAGTTCTTC
CASSQNPDEQFF
>TRBV20-1|TRBJ1-2|.|.
TGCAGTGCGACGAACTATGGCTACACCTTC
CSATNYGYTF
>TRBV11-3|TRBJ2-3|TRBD1|many
TGTGCCAGCAGCCCGCGGCAGGGGGCCACAGATACGCAGTATTTT
CASSPRQGATDTQYF
>TRBV7-3|TRBJ1-3|.|few
TGTGCCAGCAGCTTAGGCGCCGACTCTGGAAACACCATATATTTT
CASSLGADSGNTIYF
>TRBV6-6|TRBJ2-1|.|many
TGTGCCAGCACTAGAGGATTGGATTACAATGAGCAGTTCTTC
CASTRGLDYNEQFF
>TRBV19|TRBJ2-3|.|.
TGTGCCAGTAGGGCAGGTGGGTTGGATACGCAGTATTTT
CASRAGGLDTQYF
>TRBV28|TRBJ1-1|.|many
TGTGCCAGCTCATTTTGGAACACTGAAGCTTTCTTT
CASSFWNTEAFF
>TRBV10-3|TRBJ2-7|.|many
TGTGCCATCAGTGAGTCGATTGTTGTCGGGGAGCAGTACTTC
CAISESIVVGEQYF
>TRBV24-1|TRBJ2-1|.|many
TGTGCCACCGGGGACGGTGGGGTCAATGAGCAGTTCTTC
CATGDGGVNEQFF
>TRBV7-6|TRBJ2-1|TRBD1|many
TGTGCCAGCAGCTCCGGGACAGGGGATGAGCAGTTCTTC
CASSSGTGDEQFF
>TRBV4-1|TRBJ2-4|.|few
TGCGCCAGCAGCCAAGTCCCGGGTAGGGACAAAAACATTCAGTACTTC
CASSQVPGRDKNIQYF
>TRBV2|TRBJ1-4|.|few
TGTGCCAGCAGTTTGGGACCTTGGGAAAAACTGTTTTTT
CASSLGPWEKLFF
>TRBV20-1|TRBJ1-5|.|many
TGCAGTGCTAGAGGTAGTCACTTGACCAGAAATCAGCCCCAGCATTTT
CSARGSHLTRNQPQHF
>TRBV20-1|TRBJ1-1|TRBD1|few
TGCAGTGCTACCGGGACAGTCCTTATGAACACTGAAGCTTTCTTT
CSATGTVLMNTEAFF
>TRBV27|TRBJ2-2|.|few
TGTGCCAGCAGTAGAGATGGGACATCTAACACCGGGGAGCTGTTTTTT
CASSRDGTSNTGELFF
>TRBV2|TRBJ2-7|.|.
TGTGCCAGCAGTGGAGCGGGCAGGGCGACCTACGAGCAGTACTTC
CASSGAGRATYEQYF
>TRBV10-2|TRBJ1-5|TRBD1|many
TGCGCCAGTTCGACAGGGGCTATCAATCAGCCCCAGCATTTT
CASSTGAINQPQHF
>TRBV18|TRBJ1-1|.|many
TGTGCCAGCTCACCAGCTAGACAGAGACTGAACACTGAAGCTTTCTTT
CASSPARQRLNTEAFF
>TRBV4-2|TRBJ2-3|TRBD2|many
TGTGCCAGCAGCCAAGATCGGGGGGGAGTTGGTACAGATACGCAGTATTTT
CASSQDRGGVGTDTQYF
>TRBV12-3/TRBV12-4|TRBJ2-1|.|many
TGTGCCAGCAGTTTAGGGGTTTCGCCTCGTTACAATGAGCAGTTCTTC
CASSLGVSPRYNEQFF
>TRBV29-1|TRBJ2-1|TRBD2|many
TGCAGCGCCTTGGGGGGAGGGATTGAGCAGTTCTTC
CSALGGGIEQFF
>TRBV20-1|TRBJ2-1|TRBD2|many
TGCAGTGCCCGCACTAGCGGGGGGTGGAATGAGCAGTTCTTC
CSARTSGGWNEQFF
>TRBV11-2|TRBJ1-3|.|many
TGTGCCAGCAGCTCTCAGGGGCAGGCCTCTGGAAACACCATATATTTT
CASSSQGQASGNTIYF
>TRBV20-1|TRBJ2-1|TRBD2|.
TGCAGTGTCGACGGGACTAGCGGGAGTAATGAGCAGTTCTTC
CSVDGTSGSNEQFF
>TRBV14|TRBJ2-2|.|many
TGTGCCAGCAGCCAAGCATTTACCGGGGAGCTGTTTTTT
CASSQAFTGELFF
>TRBV27|TRBJ1-1|.|many
TGTGCCAGCAGTTTATCGGAAGGGTCCATGAACACTGAAGCTTTCTTT
CASSLSEGSMNTEAFF
>TRBV4-2|TRBJ2-7|.|many
TGTGCCAGCAGCCAAGATCCCAGGGGAGGCCCCCACGAGCAGTACTTC
CASSQDPRGGPHEQYF
>TRBV29-1|TRBJ2-2|TRBD1|medium-sized
TGCAGCACGAGGACAGGCGGGGAGCTGTTTTTT
CSTRTGGELFF
>TRBV7-9|TRBJ1-1|.|many
TGTGTATCAGGATTTGGAGGAACTGAAGCTTTCTTT
CVSGFGGTEAFF
>TRBV6-2/TRBV6-3|TRBJ2-3|.|many
TGTGCCAGCAGTTACGGTCGGGCTAGCACAGATACGCAGTATTTT
CASSYGRASTDTQYF
>TRBV6-6|TRBJ1-5|.|many
TGTGCCAGCAGTTCGGGACACGATCAGCCCCAGCATTTT
CASSSGHDQPQHF
>TRBV12-3/TRBV12-4|TRBJ2-1|TRBD2|many
TGTGCCAGCAGTTACCCCGGGACTAGCGGGAGGGCCCCGGATCGGACATACAATGAGCAGTTCTTC
CASSYPGTSGRAPDRTYNEQFF
>TRBV24-1|TRBJ2-7|.|many
TGTGCCACCAGTGATTTGCCTAGCCGGGACCCCGGGACTGGAGGATTTTACGAGCAGTACTTC
CATSDLPSRDPGTGGFYEQYF
>TRBV3-1|TRBJ2-7|.|few
TGTGCCAGCAGCCAGAGACAGGTTAACTACGAGCAGTACTTC
CASSQRQVNYEQYF
>TRBV7-2|TRBJ2-3|.|many
TGTGCCAGCAGCTTTCTCCAGAGGGATACGCAGTATTTT
CASSFLQRDTQYF
>TRBV10-3|TRBJ2-1|TRBD2|.
TGTGCCATCAGCGGGACTAGCGAGAACAATGAGCAGTTCTTC
CAISGTSENNEQFF
>TRBV29-1|TRBJ1-1|TRBD1|.
TGCAGCGTTAGACCTACAGGGGGCACTGAAGCTTTCTTT
CSVRPTGGTEAFF
>TRBV6-2/TRBV6-3|TRBJ2-7|.|.
TGTGCCAGCAGCAACCCCGGGGTTATCTACGAGCAGTACTTC
CASSNPGVIYEQYF
>TRBV18|TRBJ2-3|.|many
TGTGCCAGCTCCCCTCCGGGTAGCACAGATACGCAGTATTTT
CASSPPGSTDTQYF
>TRBV10-1|TRBJ2-2|.|few
TGCGCCAGCAGTTCTACTAGCCGCGGCACCGGGGAGCTGTTTTTT
CASSSTSRGTGELFF
>TRBV29-1|TRBJ2-1|.|many
TGCAGCGTTGAACGCTACAATGAGCAGTTCTTC
CSVERYNEQFF
>TRBV5-5|TRBJ1-2|TRBD1|many
TGTGCCAGCAGCCCTGAGTTATTTTCAGGGGGACCACGAGGCTACACCTTC
CASSPELFSGGPRGYTF
>TRBV7-3|TRBJ2-1|TRBD2|many
TGTGCCAGCAGCCCGATAGGACTAGCGGTCTACAATGAGCAGTTCTTC
CASSPIGLAVYNEQFF
>TRBV27|TRBJ2-3|.|few
TGTGCCAGCAGTGGATTAAGACAGGGACTGGGCACAGATACGCAGTATTTT
CASSGLRQGLGTDTQYF
>TRBV3-1|TRBJ1-2|TRBD1|few
TGTGCCAGCAGCCATGTTGACAGGGCGTCTGGCTACACCTTC
CASSHVDRASGYTF
>TRBV6-1|TRBJ1-2|TRBD1|many
TGTGCCAGCACCCCAGGGACAGGGGGCGGCTATGGCTACACCTTC
CASTPGTGGGYGYTF
>TRBV20-1|TRBJ2-7|TRBD2|many
TGCAGTGCTACGAATTTAGCGGGAGATGAGATCGAGCAGTACTTC
CSATNLAGDEIEQYF